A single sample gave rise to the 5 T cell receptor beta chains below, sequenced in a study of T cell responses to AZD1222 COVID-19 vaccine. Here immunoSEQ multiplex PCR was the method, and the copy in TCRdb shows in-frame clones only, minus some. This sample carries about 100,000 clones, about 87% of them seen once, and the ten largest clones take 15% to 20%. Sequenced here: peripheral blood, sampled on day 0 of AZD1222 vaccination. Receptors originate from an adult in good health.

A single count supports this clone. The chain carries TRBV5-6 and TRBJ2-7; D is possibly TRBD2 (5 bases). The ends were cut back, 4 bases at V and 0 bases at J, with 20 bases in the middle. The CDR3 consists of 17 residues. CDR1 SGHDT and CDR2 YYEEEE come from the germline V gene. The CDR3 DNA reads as TGTGCCAGCAGCCCTACGGGAACTAGGATTCGCTCCTACGAGCAGTACTTC. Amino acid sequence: CASSPTGTRIRSYEQYF.

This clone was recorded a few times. DNA for the CDR3: TGCGCCAGCAGCCGGGGACAGGGTCAGAGGACTGAAGCTTTCTTT. Protein product: CASSRGQGQRTEAFF. The gene calls are TRBV4-1 and TRBJ1-1; 9 bases map to TRBD1. The CDR3 totals 15 residues. Unmatched junction bases numbered 8, after V lost 4 bases and J lost 5 bases. In germline, CDR1 is MGHRA, CDR2 YSYEKL.

CDR3 coding DNA: TGCGCCAGCAGCCAAGATTCGGATGAGCAGTTCTTC. This codes for CASSQDSDEQFF. This chain joins TRBV4-1 and TRBJ2-1; D call uncertain. CDR1 and CDR2 from the germline V gene are MGHRA and YSYEKL. The CDR3 is 12 amino acids. The germline V and J ends were trimmed by 0 bases and 8 bases, with 5 bases remaining between them.

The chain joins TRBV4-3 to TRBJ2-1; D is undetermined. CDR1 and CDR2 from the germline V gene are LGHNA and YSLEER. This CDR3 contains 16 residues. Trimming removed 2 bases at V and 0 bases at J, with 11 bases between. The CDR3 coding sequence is TGCGCCAGCAGCCAAACATGGAGTAGCTCCTACAATGAGCAGTTCTTC. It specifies CASSQTWSSSYNEQFF.

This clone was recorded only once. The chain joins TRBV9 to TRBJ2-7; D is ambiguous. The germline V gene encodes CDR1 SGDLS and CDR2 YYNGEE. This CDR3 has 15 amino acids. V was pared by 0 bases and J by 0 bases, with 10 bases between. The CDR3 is CASSVGLGSSYEQYF. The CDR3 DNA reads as TGTGCCAGCAGCGTAGGACTGGGAAGCTCCTACGAGCAGTACTTC. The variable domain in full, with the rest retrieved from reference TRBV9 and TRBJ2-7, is DSGVTQTPKHLITATGQRVTLRCSPRSGDLSVYWYQQSLDQGLQFLIQYYNGEERAKGNILERFSAQQFPDLHSELNLSSLELGDSALYFCASSVGLGSSYEQYFGPGTRLTVT.